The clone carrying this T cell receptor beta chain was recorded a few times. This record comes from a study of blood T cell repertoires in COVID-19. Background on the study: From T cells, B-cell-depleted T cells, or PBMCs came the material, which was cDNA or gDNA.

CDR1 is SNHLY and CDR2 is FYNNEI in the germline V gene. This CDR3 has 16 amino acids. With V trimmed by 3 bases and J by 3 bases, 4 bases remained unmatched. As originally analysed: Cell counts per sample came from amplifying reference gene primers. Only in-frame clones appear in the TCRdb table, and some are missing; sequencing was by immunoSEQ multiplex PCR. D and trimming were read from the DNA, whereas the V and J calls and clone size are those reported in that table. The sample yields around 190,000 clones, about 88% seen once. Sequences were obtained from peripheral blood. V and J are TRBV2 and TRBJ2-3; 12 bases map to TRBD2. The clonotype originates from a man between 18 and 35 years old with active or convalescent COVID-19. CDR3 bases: TGTGCCAGCAGTGATCCGACTAGCGGGGGAACAGATACGCAGTATTTT. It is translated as CASSDPTSGGTDTQYF.